What follows are 27 T cell receptor beta chains derived from one specimen sequenced in a study of T cell repertoires in ileal Crohn's disease. Libraries were prepared by immunoSEQ multiplex PCR; TCRdb keeps only in-frame clonotypes and omits some of them. The table shows 12,000 or so clones, with around 77% occurring only once. Sequenced material: ileal tissue. Receptors were obtained from an adult with Crohn's disease.

As concerns this clone: This CDR3 is also generated by other DNA sequences in the sample. This chain links TRBV6-1 with TRBJ2-1; D ambiguous. Germline CDR1 is MNHNS and CDR2 is SASEGT. The CDR3 runs to 15 residues. The V and J ends lost 1 base and 8 bases respectively, with 15 bases between them. The CDR3 region is CASSEGAGAPDEQFF. CDR3 coding DNA: TGTGCCAGCAGTGAAGGGGCAGGCGCCCCGGATGAGCAGTTCTTC.

The chain couples TRBV7-2 to TRBJ1-2; 7 positions agree with TRBD1. The CDR3 has 15 residues. Trimming took 3 bases from V and 4 from J; bases not matched to a gene: 8. Germline-derived CDR1 and CDR2 are SGHTA and FQGNSA. CDR3 residues: CASSFRGGLGYGYTF. The DNA for the CDR3 is TGTGCCAGCAGCTTCCGAGGGGGCCTAGGCTATGGCTACACCTTC.

The V and J genes are TRBV9 and TRBJ2-7; TRBD2 might be the D (5 bases). This CDR3 comprises 15 residues. Trimming pared 0 bases from V and 1 base from J, leaving 11 bases between. Per the germline V gene, CDR1 is SGDLS and CDR2 is YYNGEE. CDR3 sequence (DNA): TGTGCCAGCAGCGTAGGGTCGGGGAGTTCCTACGAGCAGTACTTC. Protein product: CASSVGSGSSYEQYF.

The chain employs TRBV5-1 and TRBJ1-4; D perhaps matches TRBD1 (5 bases). The CDR3 extends over 14 amino acids. Germline assignment: CDR1 SGHRS and CDR2 YFSETQ. V was clipped by 5 bases and J by 5 bases, with 13 bases between them. In DNA form, the CDR3 reads TGCGCCAGCAGTACGACAGTACCCAATGAAAAACTGTTTTTT. Amino acids: CASSTTVPNEKLFF.

The chain is built from TRBV14 and TRBJ1-2; 11 bases map to TRBD1. CDR3 length: 17 residues. J lost 3 bases, V lost 4 bases, and 10 bases had no gene match. CDR1 and CDR2 (germline): SGHDN, FVKESK. CDR3 in DNA: TGTGCCAGCAGCCGAGTAGGACAGGGGGCGAGTGACTATGGCTACACCTTC. Protein: CASSRVGQGASDYGYTF.

This sequence joins TRBV28 and TRBJ2-3; 7 nucleotides line up with TRBD1. The CDR3 has 18 residues. With V trimmed by 5 bases and J by 1 base, 15 bases remained unmatched. From germline, CDR1 is MDHEN and CDR2 SYDVKM. The CDR3 loop is CASSPPPGGFSGTDTQYF. The CDR3 region has the DNA TGTGCCAGCAGTCCCCCCCCAGGGGGATTCTCTGGCACAGATACGCAGTATTTT.

The J gene is TRBJ1-2, the V gene TRBV5-6; 10 nucleotides align to TRBD1. V was clipped by 3 bases and J by 8 bases; unmatched bases: 13. The CDR3 length is 16 residues. Germline V gene data show CDR1 as SGHDT and CDR2 as YYEEEE. This CDR3 reads CASSSYYRQGAVGYTF. The CDR3 DNA reads TGTGCCAGCAGCTCTTACTATAGACAGGGGGCAGTAGGCTACACCTTC.

V and J are TRBV30 and TRBJ1-6; possible D gene TRBD1, 5 bases. V was shortened by 3 bases and J by 5 bases, with 14 bases between the two germline ends. Germline V lookup: CDR1 GTSNPN, CDR2 SVGIG (reference sequence). The CDR3 length is 15 residues. CDR3: CAWRISGTNNSPLHF. The DNA for the CDR3 is TGTGCCTGGAGGATATCCGGGACTAATAATTCACCCCTCCACTTT.

The chain is built from TRBV5-1 and TRBJ1-3, with 8 bases aligning to TRBD1. V dropped 4 bases and J dropped 4; count of bases not matched to a gene: 16. CDR3 length: 18 residues. Looked up from germline, CDR1 is SGHRS and CDR2 is YFSETQ. CDR3 bases: TGCGCCAGCAGCCAGGGCAGGGGGCGCGGAGCGGACGGAAACACCATATATTTT. This translates into CASSQGRGRGADGNTIYF.

J is TRBJ2-3 and V is TRBV5-6; TRBD2 might be the D (6 bases). This CDR3 contains 16 residues. V lost 0 bases, J lost 1 base, and 12 bases lay in between. Germline V gene data show CDR1 as SGHDT and CDR2 as YYEEEE. CDR3 DNA sequence: TGTGCCAGCAGCTTGGCCCGGGAGTTACGCACAGATACGCAGTATTTT. Translating it yields CASSLARELRTDTQYF.

This chain joins TRBV4-1 and TRBJ2-2, with 9 bases matching TRBD2. The trim removed 0 bases at V and 3 bases at J, leaving 2 bases unmatched. From germline, CDR1 is MGHRA and CDR2 YSYEKL. This CDR3 has 16 residues. The CDR3: CASSQETSGYTGELFF. The CDR3 coding sequence is TGCGCCAGCAGCCAAGAGACTAGCGGTTACACCGGGGAGCTGTTTTTT.

This clone was counted between two and nine times. The V call is TRBV6-5, the J call TRBJ1-2; 7 bases agree with TRBD1. Germline-derived CDR1 and CDR2 are MNHEY and SVGAGI. This CDR3 is 12 amino acids long. Unmatched junction bases numbered 7, after V lost 8 bases and J lost 7 bases. This CDR3 is CASLTGERGYTF. The CDR3 coding sequence is TGTGCCAGCCTAACAGGGGAACGTGGCTACACCTTC.

The rearrangement links TRBV9 to TRBJ1-2; unclear D gene. Germline V CDR1 and CDR2: SGDLS, YYNGEE. The CDR3 runs 13 residues. The V end was cut by 4 bases, the J end by 8 bases, with 15 bases between. The DNA of the CDR3 is TGTGCCAGCAGCCCGACCTCCCGCGGAGGCTACACCTTC. Amino acid sequence: CASSPTSRGGYTF. Using reference TRBV9 and TRBJ1-2 for the parts outside the CDR3, the full variable domain is DSGVTQTPKHLITATGQRVTLRCSPRSGDLSVYWYQQSLDQGLQFLIQYYNGEERAKGNILERFSAQQFPDLHSELNLSSLELGDSALYFCASSPTSRGGYTFGSGTRLTVV.

This clone was seen only once. The gene calls are TRBV6-1 and TRBJ1-1; D is possibly TRBD1 (5 bases). CDR1 is MNHNS, CDR2 SASEGT, per germline. The ends were cut back, 6 bases at V and 0 bases at J, with 11 bases in the middle. CDR3 length: 14 residues. DNA for the CDR3: TGTGCCAGCAGCGCGGGACGGATGAACACTGAAGCTTTCTTT. As protein: CASSAGRMNTEAFF.

This chain links TRBV4-1 with TRBJ2-5; 14 bases match TRBD2. The CDR3 extends over 18 amino acids. Per the germline V gene, CDR1 is MGHRA and CDR2 is YSYEKL. The J segment lost 2 bases and the V segment lost 4 bases, leaving 9 bases of the junction unmatched. CDR3 coding DNA: TGCGCCAGCAGCCGCCACCGCGGACTAGCGGGGGGACAAGAGACCCAGTACTTC. Its translation is CASSRHRGLAGGQETQYF.

The chain joins TRBV5-4 to TRBJ2-7; a possible D gene is TRBD1 (6 bases). V shed 7 bases and J shed 5 bases, with 16 bases lying between them. The CDR3 is 13 amino acids. CDR1 is SGHNT and CDR2 is YYREEE in the germline V gene (reference sequence). CDR3 DNA: TGTGCCAGCGGGCAGGGGCGTTGGAACGAGCAGTACTTC. Residues: CASGQGRWNEQYF.

The chain employs TRBV6-5 and TRBJ2-7; TRBD1 matches at 8 bases. The CDR3 covers 14 residues. V dropped 0 bases and J dropped 4; count of bases not matched to a gene: 2. Germline V lookup: CDR1 MNHEY, CDR2 SVGAGI. The CDR3 region is CASSYSRGLYEQYF. Written as DNA, the CDR3 is TGTGCCAGCAGTTACTCCAGGGGGCTGTACGAGCAGTACTTC.

The gene calls are TRBV6-5 and TRBJ2-7; possibly TRBD1 for D (6 bases). Germline loops: CDR1 MNHEY, CDR2 SVGAGI. CDR3 length equals 15 residues. The germline V and J ends were trimmed by 5 bases and 3 bases, with 17 bases remaining between them. CDR3 loop: CASSNPRGWRYEQYF. In DNA, the CDR3 is TGTGCCAGCAGTAACCCCAGGGGCTGGCGCTACGAGCAGTACTTC.

The V and J genes are TRBV27 and TRBJ1-5; 7 bases map to TRBD1. The CDR3 extends over 13 amino acids. Germline CDR1 MNHEY, CDR2 SMNVEV (reference sequence). The V gene end was trimmed by 4 bases and the J gene end by 4 bases; junction bases not matched to a gene: 1. The CDR3 region has the DNA TGTGCCAGCAGTTGGGGACAGAATCAGCCCCAGCATTTT. It encodes CASSWGQNQPQHF.

This clone was recorded a few times. This rearrangement joins TRBV6-1 to TRBJ2-5; TRBD2 matches 7 bases. This CDR3 contains 16 residues. Germline lookup yields CDR1 MNHNS and CDR2 SASEGT. Unmatched junction bases numbered 9, after V lost 4 bases and J lost 1 base. CDR3 loop: CASSAGGPRGQETQYF. DNA of the CDR3: TGTGCCAGCAGTGCGGGGGGACCCCGCGGCCAAGAGACCCAGTACTTC.

V usage is TRBV7-9 and J usage is TRBJ1-5; the match to TRBD1 covers 9 bases. CDR3 length: 14 amino acids. The V gene end was trimmed by 3 bases and the J gene end by 6 bases; junction bases not matched to a gene: 3. Germline loops: CDR1 SEHNR, CDR2 FQNEAQ (reference sequence). The CDR3 sequence: CASSFDRGGQPQHF. In DNA, the CDR3 is TGTGCCAGCAGCTTCGACAGGGGGGGTCAGCCCCAGCATTTT.

The chain couples TRBV10-3 to TRBJ1-1; D is perhaps TRBD1 (6 bases). Germline lookup yields CDR1 ENHRY and CDR2 SYGVKD. V lost 10 bases and J 1 base, leaving 19 bases between the germline ends. This CDR3 region has 15 residues. CDR3 loop: CATQFQGPGNTEAFF. The CDR3 coding sequence is TGTGCCACCCAATTTCAGGGGCCGGGGAACACTGAAGCTTTCTTT.

The chain recombines TRBV7-6 with TRBJ1-1, with 8 bases that match TRBD1. Germline CDR1 reads SGHVS; CDR2 reads FNYEAQ. The CDR3 covers 14 residues. V lost 5 bases, J lost 3 bases, and 5 bases stayed unmatched. CDR3 region: CASSPQGADTEAFF. In DNA, the CDR3 is TGTGCCAGCAGCCCCCAGGGGGCCGACACTGAAGCTTTCTTT.

The chain carries TRBV11-3 and TRBJ2-1; TRBD2 matches 7 bases. In germline, CDR1 is SGHNT, CDR2 YENEEA. Unmatched junction bases numbered 12, after V lost 7 bases and J lost 9 bases. CDR3 length: 14 residues. The CDR3 region is CASKPPLLATEQFF. The CDR3 DNA reads TGTGCCAGCAAGCCCCCCCTACTAGCGACTGAGCAGTTCTTC.

This chain links TRBV10-3 with TRBJ2-1; maybe TRBD1 (5 bases). V lost 6 bases, J lost 5 bases, and 14 bases lay in between. The CDR3 has 14 amino acids. The germline V gene encodes CDR1 ENHRY and CDR2 SYGVKD. CDR3: CAIRSPQANNEQFF. DNA of the CDR3: TGTGCCATCAGATCCCCACAGGCAAACAATGAGCAGTTCTTC.

The gene calls are TRBV19 and TRBJ2-7; the match to TRBD1 covers 7 bases. The germline gives CDR1 LNHDA, CDR2 SQIVND (reference sequence). This CDR3 spans 14 amino acids. After removal of 8 bases from V and 3 bases from J, the junction contained 10 bases not matched to a gene. CDR3 nucleotides: TGTGCCAGTCGCCCCAGGGACAGTAGCTACGAGCAGTACTTC. It yields the protein CASRPRDSSYEQYF.

This clone was observed a few times. This chain connects TRBV11-3 to TRBJ2-5, with 9 bases matching TRBD1. The CDR3 consists of 15 residues. From germline, CDR1 is SGHNT and CDR2 YENEEA. V trimming: 0 bases; J trimming: 4 bases; junction bases outside the gene matches: 3. The CDR3 is CASSLEGTGIETQYF. For the CDR3, the DNA is TGTGCCAGCAGCTTAGAAGGGACAGGGATAGAGACCCAGTACTTC. Filled out from reference TRBV11-3 and TRBJ2-5, the complete variable domain reads EAGVVQSPRYKIIEKKQPVAFWCNPISGHNTLYWYLQNLGQGPELLIRYENEEAVDDSQLPKDRFSAERLKGVDSTLKIQPAELGDSAVYLCASSLEGTGIETQYFGPGTRLLVL.